These 19 T cell receptor beta chains were all obtained from the same sample, sequenced in a study of cytotoxic CD8 clonotypes in ibrutinib-treated CLL. Assay: immunoSEQ multiplex PCR; the TCRdb copy retains only in-frame clones and omits some. The sample has fewer than 300,000 clones, 76% seen once; the top ten hold about 5.3%. Sequenced here: PBMCs, sampled at disease progression, from a patient treated with ibrutinib. The receptors stem from a human donor with chronic lymphocytic leukemia.

CDR3 in amino acids: CASSDLLGGGELFF. In DNA form, the CDR3 reads TGTGCCAGCAGTGACCTACTAGGCGGCGGGGAGCTGTTTTTT. The V gene is TRBV6-1, the J gene TRBJ2-2, with D maybe TRBD2 (5 bases). Trimming took off 3 bases at V and 7 bases at J, with 12 bases between the two ends. Germline loops: CDR1 MNHNS, CDR2 SASEGT. The CDR3 covers 14 residues.

This clone was found a few times. The rearrangement links TRBV6-5 to TRBJ2-2; TRBD2 is a possible D gene (5 bases). Trimming removed 7 bases from V and 6 bases from J, with 15 bases in between. The CDR3 consists of 14 residues. The germline gives CDR1 MNHEY, CDR2 SVGAGI. CDR3 sequence: CASTTGEGPGELFF. CDR3 sequence (DNA): TGTGCCAGCACTACCGGGGAAGGGCCCGGGGAGCTGTTTTTT.

The J gene is TRBJ1-1, the V gene TRBV6-1; D might be TRBD1 (6 bases). The CDR3 covers 15 residues. Per the germline V gene, CDR1 is MNHNS and CDR2 is SASEGT. V was shortened by 3 bases and J by 2 bases, with 13 bases between the two germline ends. CDR3 nucleotides: TGTGCCAGCAGTGATTGGACAGCTACCAACACTGAAGCTTTCTTT. Protein product: CASSDWTATNTEAFF.

This chain joins TRBV18 and TRBJ1-6; D is uncertain. The germline V and J ends were trimmed by 0 bases and 4 bases, with 1 base remaining between them. The germline V gene encodes CDR1 KGHSH and CDR2 LQKENI. The CDR3 spans 13 residues. CDR3 nucleotide sequence: TGTGCCAGCTCACCACCGTATAATTCACCCCTCCACTTT. It is translated as CASSPPYNSPLHF. The full variable domain, completed using reference TRBV18 and TRBJ1-6, is NAGVMQNPRHLVRRRGQEARLRCSPMKGHSHVYWYRQLPEEGLKFMVYLQKENIIDESGMPKERFSAEFPKEGPSILRIQQVVRGDSAAYFCASSPPYNSPLHFGNGTRLTVT.

The J gene is TRBJ2-7, the V gene TRBV11-2; 7 bases map to TRBD1. This CDR3 is 15 amino acids long. Germline V CDR1 and CDR2: SGHAT, FQNNGV. The trim removed 8 bases at V and 9 bases at J, leaving 19 bases unmatched. The CDR3 bases are TGTGCCAGCGGGATCCTGACAGGGTCAGGTATTGGGCAGTACTTC. It codes for CASGILTGSGIGQYF.

The sample holds a few counts of this clone. The J gene is TRBJ1-5, the V gene TRBV5-1; no firm D call. CDR3 size: 13 residues. The V and J ends lost 0 bases and 6 bases respectively, with 7 bases between them. Germline loops: CDR1 SGHRS, CDR2 YFSETQ. The CDR3 loop is CASSLVVGQPQHF. The DNA of the CDR3 is TGCGCCAGCAGCTTGGTAGTCGGTCAGCCCCAGCATTTT.

The chain is built from TRBV28 and TRBJ2-7; no clear D gene. Per germline, CDR1 MDHEN and CDR2 SYDVKM. V shed 3 bases and J shed 3 bases, with 3 bases lying between them. This CDR3 has 11 amino acids. In nucleotides, the CDR3 is TGTGCCAGCAGTTTGGACTACGAGCAGTACTTC. Translation gives CASSLDYEQYF.

J is TRBJ2-1 and V is TRBV4-3; TRBD1 matches 9 bases. The germline CDR1 and CDR2 sequences are LGHNA and YSLEER. CDR3 length equals 15 residues. The V segment lost 9 bases and the J segment 7 bases; nucleotides outside the gene matches: 13. DNA of the CDR3: TGCGCCAGTTCCCTATGGGACAGGGAAGGTAATGAGCAGTTCTTC. As protein: CASSLWDREGNEQFF.

Only a few counts were recorded for this clone. The chain links TRBV27 to TRBJ2-2; 12 bases are shared with TRBD2. V dropped 5 bases and J dropped 6; count of bases not matched to a gene: 10. CDR1 and CDR2 (germline): MNHEY, SMNVEV (reference sequence). CDR3 size: 17 residues. The CDR3 region has the DNA TGTGCCAGCAGTCGGCCCGGACTAGCGGGAACGGCCGGGGAGCTGTTTTTT. Its translation is CASSRPGLAGTAGELFF.

The chain recombines TRBV6-6 with TRBJ1-1; TRBD1 agrees at 7 bases. Trimming at V came to 5 bases and at J to 1 base, leaving 4 bases not matched to a gene. This CDR3 has 14 residues. Per the germline V gene, CDR1 is MNHNY and CDR2 is SVGAGI (reference sequence). The CDR3 spells CASSIQGPNTEAFF. CDR3 coding DNA: TGTGCCAGCAGTATACAGGGGCCGAACACTGAAGCTTTCTTT.

This chain uses TRBV19 with TRBJ2-1; D is uncertain. Germline CDR1 reads LNHDA; CDR2 reads SQIVND (reference sequence). This CDR3 is 15 amino acids long. Trimming removed 4 bases from V and 4 bases from J, with 14 bases in between. The CDR3 nucleotides read TGTGCCAGTAGTAAGGGCGGTGGGATGTACAATGAGCAGTTCTTC. This sequence encodes CASSKGGGMYNEQFF.

CDR3 coding DNA: TGTGCCAGCAGCGTAGCCCCGGGACACTCTGGGGCCAACGTCCTGACTTTC. The encoded protein is CASSVAPGHSGANVLTF. This sequence joins TRBV9 and TRBJ2-6, with a possible D match to TRBD1 (6 bases). V gave up 0 bases and J gave up 0 bases, with 10 bases separating them. The CDR3 contains 17 residues. Germline-derived CDR1 and CDR2 are SGDLS and YYNGEE.

The chain couples TRBV10-3 to TRBJ1-4; D is undetermined. The germline V gene encodes CDR1 ENHRY and CDR2 SYGVKD. V lost 3 bases and J lost 0, with 5 bases in between. The CDR3 spans 14 residues. The CDR3 coding sequence is TGTGCCATCAGTGACGGTCCAACTAATGAAAAACTGTTTTTT. Translation gives CAISDGPTNEKLFF.

This rearrangement joins TRBV7-6 to TRBJ2-1; tentatively, D is TRBD2 (5 bases). V dropped 1 base and J dropped 12 bases, with 13 bases sitting between them. CDR1 is SGHVS and CDR2 is FNYEAQ in the germline V gene. The CDR3 runs 13 residues. CDR3 sequence (DNA): TGTGCCAGCAGCTTAGTAACTAGAGACGTGCAGTTCTTC. This gives the protein CASSLVTRDVQFF.

The rearrangement uses TRBV23-1 and TRBJ2-6; D uncertain. TRBV23-1 is an open reading frame, and its role is uncertain. The CDR3 totals 11 residues. CDR3 in amino acids: CVISGANVLTF. The CDR3 DNA sequence: TGCGTAATCTCTGGGGCCAACGTCCTGACTTTC.

The rearrangement uses TRBV6-5 and TRBJ1-1; D uncertain. Germline V lookup: CDR1 MNHEY, CDR2 SVGAGI. V shed 2 bases and J shed 7 bases, with 20 bases lying between them. The CDR3 runs 16 residues. CDR3 region: CASSYGQGLRLSEAFF. The CDR3 nucleotides are TGTGCCAGCAGTTACGGGCAAGGCCTTAGGTTGAGTGAAGCTTTCTTT.

The chain uses TRBV10-3 and TRBJ2-1, with 15 bases matching TRBD2. V was pared by 4 bases and J by 8 bases, with 9 bases of the junction left unmatched. CDR1 ENHRY and CDR2 SYGVKD come from the germline V gene. There are 17 residues in the CDR3. This chain's CDR3 is CAISVGLAGGLGDEQFF. CDR3 nucleotides: TGTGCCATCAGTGTTGGACTAGCGGGGGGGCTAGGGGATGAGCAGTTCTTC.

This clone has only a few counts. This chain links TRBV4-1 with TRBJ2-7; the D gene is possibly TRBD1 (5 bases). Trimming removed 2 bases from V and 6 bases from J, with 5 bases in between. Germline V gene data show CDR1 as MGHRA and CDR2 as YSYEKL. This CDR3 is built from 11 residues. This CDR3 reads CASSQRGEQYF. CDR3 coding DNA: TGCGCCAGCAGCCAAAGGGGCGAGCAGTACTTC.

This CDR3 is CASSPPSQRGTDTQYF. Here the CDR3 DNA reads TGTGCCAGCTCACCACCCAGCCAGAGAGGCACAGATACGCAGTATTTT. The chain carries TRBV18 and TRBJ2-3; D gene ambiguous. Germline CDR1 reads KGHSH; CDR2 reads LQKENI. The CDR3 consists of 16 residues. The V end lost 0 bases, the J end lost 1 base, and 11 bases lay between the germline ends. The complete variable domain, with remaining parts taken from reference TRBV18 and TRBJ2-3, reads NAGVMQNPRHLVRRRGQEARLRCSPMKGHSHVYWYRQLPEEGLKFMVYLQKENIIDESGMPKERFSAEFPKEGPSILRIQQVVRGDSAAYFCASSPPSQRGTDTQYFGPGTRLTVL.